The entry below describes one TCR beta chain. Its antigen is not identified. This specimen comes from a study of cytomegalovirus exposure and HLA in healthy donors. Across the whole study: The 110 or so validation repertoires used a platform that matched the one used for the approximately 670 first-cohort repertoires, as a later analysis reported.

Whole-study results and caveats: The listing of fewer than 200 TCR beta chains classed them as cytomegalovirus-associated.

Donors were drawn from the roughly 110-subject validation cohort, separate from the roughly 700-subject first cohort. TCRdb's copy holds only in-frame clones and misses some; the assay was immunoSEQ multiplex PCR. The sample gives 100,000 to 150,000 clones, about 93% of which show up once; approximately 1.2% is in the top ten. Material for sequencing was PBMCs. This clonotype was sampled from a woman younger than 35 in good health and CMV-seronegative.

The CDR3 coding sequence is TGTGCCTGTAAAAGGACAGATAGCTACGAGCAGTACTTC. The encoded protein is CACKRTDSYEQYF. The J gene is TRBJ2-7, the V gene TRBV30, with D perhaps matching TRBD1 (6 bases). V dropped 6 bases and J dropped 3 bases, with 15 bases sitting between them. The CDR3 covers 13 residues. Germline V lookup: CDR1 GTSNPN, CDR2 SVGIG (reference sequence).